This T cell receptor (beta chain) was profiled in a study of blood T cell repertoires in COVID-19. The overall study: There were acute and convalescent COVID-19 samples, and they came from the United States, Italy and Spain. PBMCs, B-cell-depleted T cells, or T cells were the source of the cDNA or gDNA that made up the material.

Authors' analysis steps: Using reference gene primer amplification, nucleated cell counts were estimated. Produced via immunoSEQ multiplex PCR; TCRdb's table is partial and in-frame only. V and J calls and clone size are copied from that table; D and trimming were computed from the DNA. Of about 230,000 clones in the sample, approximately 83% are singletons; the top ten hold just under 7.5%. Germline CDR1 is GTSNPN and CDR2 is SVGIG (reference sequence). The V segment lost 3 bases and the J segment 5 bases; nucleotides outside the gene matches: 6. This CDR3 spans 14 amino acids. The sequencing input was peripheral blood. The chain recombines TRBV30 with TRBJ2-1; 8 positions agree with TRBD2. The receptor was isolated from a woman aged 45-60 years with acute or convalescent COVID-19. CDR3 sequence reads: CAWSRGLADNEQFF. CDR3 DNA sequence: TGTGCCTGGAGCCGTGGACTAGCAGACAATGAGCAGTTCTTC.